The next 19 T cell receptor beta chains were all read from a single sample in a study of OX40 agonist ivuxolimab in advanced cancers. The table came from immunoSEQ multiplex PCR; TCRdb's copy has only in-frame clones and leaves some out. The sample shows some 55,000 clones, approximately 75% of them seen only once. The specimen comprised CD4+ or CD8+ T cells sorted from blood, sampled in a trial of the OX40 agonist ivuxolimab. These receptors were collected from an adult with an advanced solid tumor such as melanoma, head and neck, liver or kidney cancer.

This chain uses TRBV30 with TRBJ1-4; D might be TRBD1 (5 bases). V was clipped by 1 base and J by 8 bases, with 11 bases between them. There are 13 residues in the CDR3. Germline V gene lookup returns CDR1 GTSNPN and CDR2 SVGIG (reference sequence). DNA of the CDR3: TGTGCCTGGAGTGGACAGTCGGGGGAAAAACTGTTTTTT. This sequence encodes CAWSGQSGEKLFF.

CDR3 loop: CASSLWSTDEKLFF. CDR3 nucleotides: TGTGCCAGCAGTTTATGGTCCACAGATGAAAAACTGTTTTTT. This rearrangement joins TRBV27 to TRBJ1-4; D ambiguous. The germline CDR1 and CDR2 sequences are MNHEY and SMNVEV (reference sequence). Trimming shortened V by 1 base and J by 6 bases, and 9 bases separated the two germline ends. This CDR3 is built from 14 residues.

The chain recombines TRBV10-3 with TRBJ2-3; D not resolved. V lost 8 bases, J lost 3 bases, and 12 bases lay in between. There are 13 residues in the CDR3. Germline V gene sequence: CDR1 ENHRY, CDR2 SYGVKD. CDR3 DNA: TGTGCCATCTCCAGCGCTGGGACAGATACGCAGTATTTT. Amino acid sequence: CAISSAGTDTQYF.

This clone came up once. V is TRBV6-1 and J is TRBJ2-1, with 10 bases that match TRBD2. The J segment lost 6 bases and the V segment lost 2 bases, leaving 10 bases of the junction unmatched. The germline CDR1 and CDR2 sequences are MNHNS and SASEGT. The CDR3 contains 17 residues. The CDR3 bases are TGTGCCAGCAGTGAATTTGTAGCGGGGGGACGTGGCAATGAGCAGTTCTTC. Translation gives CASSEFVAGGRGNEQFF.

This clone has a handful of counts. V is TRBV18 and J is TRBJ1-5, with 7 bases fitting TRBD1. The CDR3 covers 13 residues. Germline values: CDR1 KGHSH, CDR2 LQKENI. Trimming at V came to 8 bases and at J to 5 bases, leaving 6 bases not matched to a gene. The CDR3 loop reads CASRDREHQPQHF. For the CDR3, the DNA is TGTGCCAGCCGCGACAGGGAGCATCAGCCCCAGCATTTT.

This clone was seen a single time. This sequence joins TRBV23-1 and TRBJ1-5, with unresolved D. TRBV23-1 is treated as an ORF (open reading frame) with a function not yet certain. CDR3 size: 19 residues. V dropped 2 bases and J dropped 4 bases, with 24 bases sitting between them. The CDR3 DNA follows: TGCGCCAGCAGTCAAATCCCAGATTTAAGCAGGCCTGGGAATCAGCCCCAGCATTTT. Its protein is CASSQIPDLSRPGNQPQHF.

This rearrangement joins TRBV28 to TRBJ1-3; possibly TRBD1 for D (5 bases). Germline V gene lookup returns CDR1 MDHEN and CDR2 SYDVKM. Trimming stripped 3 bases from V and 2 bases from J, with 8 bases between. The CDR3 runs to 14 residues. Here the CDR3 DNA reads TGTGCCAGCAGTTTCCCAGGGACTGGAAACACCATATATTTT. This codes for CASSFPGTGNTIYF.

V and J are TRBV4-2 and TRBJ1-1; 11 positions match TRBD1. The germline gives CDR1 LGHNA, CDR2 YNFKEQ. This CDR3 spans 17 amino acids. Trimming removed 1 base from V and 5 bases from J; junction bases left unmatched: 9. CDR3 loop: CASSQGDTRDRGTEAFF. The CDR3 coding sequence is TGTGCCAGCAGCCAAGGAGATACCCGGGACAGGGGGACTGAAGCTTTCTTT.

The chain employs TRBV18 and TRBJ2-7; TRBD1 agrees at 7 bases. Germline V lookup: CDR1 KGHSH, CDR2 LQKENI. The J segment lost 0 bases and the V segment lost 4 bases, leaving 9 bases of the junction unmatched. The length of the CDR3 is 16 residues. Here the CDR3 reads CASSLGTAFSSYEQYF. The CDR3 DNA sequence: TGTGCCAGCTCACTCGGGACAGCTTTCAGCTCCTACGAGCAGTACTTC.

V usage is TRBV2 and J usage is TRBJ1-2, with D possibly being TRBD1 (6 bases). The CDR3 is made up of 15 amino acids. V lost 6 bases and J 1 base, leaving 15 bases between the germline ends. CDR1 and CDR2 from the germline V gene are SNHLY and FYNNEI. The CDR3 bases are TGTGCCAGCAGCCAGGGGAGCGCCTATAACTATGGCTACACCTTC. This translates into CASSQGSAYNYGYTF.

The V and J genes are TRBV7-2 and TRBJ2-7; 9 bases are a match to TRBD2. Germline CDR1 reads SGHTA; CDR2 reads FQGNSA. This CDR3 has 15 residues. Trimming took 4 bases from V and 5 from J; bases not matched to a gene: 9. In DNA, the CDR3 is TGTGCCAGCAGCTCGCGGGCGGGAGGGCCCCACGAGCAGTACTTC. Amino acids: CASSSRAGGPHEQYF.

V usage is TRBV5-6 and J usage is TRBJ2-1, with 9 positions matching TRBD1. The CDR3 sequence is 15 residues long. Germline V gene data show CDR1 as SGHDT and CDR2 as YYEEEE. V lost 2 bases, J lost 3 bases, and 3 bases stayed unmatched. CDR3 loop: CASSLGDRVYNEQFF. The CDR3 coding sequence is TGTGCCAGCAGCTTAGGGGACAGGGTCTACAATGAGCAGTTCTTC.

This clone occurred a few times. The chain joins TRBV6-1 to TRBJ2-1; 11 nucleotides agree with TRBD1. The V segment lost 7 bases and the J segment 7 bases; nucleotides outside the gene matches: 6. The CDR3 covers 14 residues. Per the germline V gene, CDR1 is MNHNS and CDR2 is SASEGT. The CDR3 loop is CASIRDRGNNEQFF. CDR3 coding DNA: TGTGCCAGCATCCGGGACAGGGGGAATAATGAGCAGTTCTTC.

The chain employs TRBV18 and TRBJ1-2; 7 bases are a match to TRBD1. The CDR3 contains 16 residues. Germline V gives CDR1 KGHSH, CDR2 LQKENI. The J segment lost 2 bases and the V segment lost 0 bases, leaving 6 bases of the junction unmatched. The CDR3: CASSPPEQGRNYGYTF. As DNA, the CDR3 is TGTGCCAGCTCACCACCGGAACAGGGGAGGAACTATGGCTACACCTTC.

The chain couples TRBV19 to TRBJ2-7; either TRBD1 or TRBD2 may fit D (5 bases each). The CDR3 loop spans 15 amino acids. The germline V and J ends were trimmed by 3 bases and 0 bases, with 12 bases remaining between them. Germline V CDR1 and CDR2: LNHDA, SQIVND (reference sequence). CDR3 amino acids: CASSISGTFSYEQYF. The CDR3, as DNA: TGTGCCAGTAGTATCTCAGGGACCTTCTCCTACGAGCAGTACTTC.

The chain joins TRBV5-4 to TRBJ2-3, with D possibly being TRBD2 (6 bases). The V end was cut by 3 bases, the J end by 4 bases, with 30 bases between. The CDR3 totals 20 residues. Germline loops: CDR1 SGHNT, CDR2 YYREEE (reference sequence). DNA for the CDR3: TGTGCCAGCAGCTCGGCGGGGAGCCACCGAGTTTCATCTGGGTCAGATACGCAGTATTTT. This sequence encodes CASSSAGSHRVSSGSDTQYF.

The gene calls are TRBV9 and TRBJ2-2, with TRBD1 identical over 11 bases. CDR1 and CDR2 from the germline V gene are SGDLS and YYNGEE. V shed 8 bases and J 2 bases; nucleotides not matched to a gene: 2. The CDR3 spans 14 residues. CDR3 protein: CASRTGGNTGELFF. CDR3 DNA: TGTGCCAGTCGGACAGGGGGCAACACCGGGGAGCTGTTTTTT.

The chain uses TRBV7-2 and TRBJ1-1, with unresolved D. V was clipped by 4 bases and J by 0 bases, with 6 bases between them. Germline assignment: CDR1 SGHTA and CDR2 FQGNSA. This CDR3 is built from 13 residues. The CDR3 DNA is TGTGCCAGCAGCTACAGCATGAACACTGAAGCTTTCTTT. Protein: CASSYSMNTEAFF.

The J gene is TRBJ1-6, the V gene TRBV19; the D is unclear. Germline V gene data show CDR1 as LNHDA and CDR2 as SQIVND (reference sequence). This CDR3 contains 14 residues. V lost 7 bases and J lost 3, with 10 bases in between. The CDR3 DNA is TGTGCCAGTAAATCCGGCATCTATAATTCACCCCTCCACTTT. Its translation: CASKSGIYNSPLHF. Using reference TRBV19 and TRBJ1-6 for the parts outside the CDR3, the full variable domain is DGGITQSPKYLFRKEGQNVTLSCEQNLNHDAMYWYRQDPGQGLRLIYYSQIVNDFQKGDIAEGYSVSREKKESFPLTVTSAQKNPTAFYLCASKSGIYNSPLHFGNGTRLTVT.